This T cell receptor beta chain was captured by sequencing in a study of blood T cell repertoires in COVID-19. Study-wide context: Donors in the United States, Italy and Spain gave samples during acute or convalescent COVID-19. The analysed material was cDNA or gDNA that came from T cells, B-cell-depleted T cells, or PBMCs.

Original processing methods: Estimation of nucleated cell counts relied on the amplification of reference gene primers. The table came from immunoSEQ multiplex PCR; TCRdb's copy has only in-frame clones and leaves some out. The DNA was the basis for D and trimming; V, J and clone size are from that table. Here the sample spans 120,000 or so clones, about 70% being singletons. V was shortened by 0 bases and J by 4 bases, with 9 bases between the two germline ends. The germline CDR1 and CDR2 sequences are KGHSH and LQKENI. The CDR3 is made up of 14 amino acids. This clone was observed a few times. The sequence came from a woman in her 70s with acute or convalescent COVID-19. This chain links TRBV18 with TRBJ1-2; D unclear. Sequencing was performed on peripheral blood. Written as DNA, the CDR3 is TGTGCCAGCTCACCACCGGCTCGGGGCTATGGCTACACCTTC. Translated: CASSPPARGYGYTF. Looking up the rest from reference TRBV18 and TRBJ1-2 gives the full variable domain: NAGVMQNPRHLVRRRGQEARLRCSPMKGHSHVYWYRQLPEEGLKFMVYLQKENIIDESGMPKERFSAEFPKEGPSILRIQQVVRGDSAAYFCASSPPARGYGYTFGSGTRLTVV.